This T cell receptor (beta chain) was retrieved from a study of blood T cell repertoires in COVID-19. Profiling relied on immunoSEQ multiplex PCR, and the TCRdb table lists in-frame clones only, not all of them. Among about 200,000 clones listed, around 88% were seen once. V trimming: 10 bases; J trimming: 3 bases; junction bases outside the gene matches: 9. The CDR3 has 14 amino acids. Germline CDR1 is MGHDK and CDR2 is SYGVNS. Specimen: PBMCs or T cells enriched from blood (not recorded which). The clonotype originates from a middle-aged man with acute COVID-19. The J gene is TRBJ1-1, the V gene TRBV25-1; 9 bases are a match to TRBD1. The CDR3 DNA reads TGTGCCACCGCAAAACAGGGGGCCGACACTGAAGCTTTCTTT. Its protein is CATAKQGADTEAFF.